This T cell receptor beta chain was documented in a study of early T cells in non-severe SARS-CoV-2 infection. Each CDR3 protein is one row after TCRdb ran MiXCR on the 5' RACE reads. The sample records about 50,000 distinct CDR3 sequences, roughly 10% being singletons. Trimming removed 1 base from V and 13 bases from J; junction bases left unmatched: 6. CDR3 size: 13 residues. Germline CDR1 and CDR2: LGHDT and YNNKEL (reference sequence). In its sample, this clonotype was seen a few times. Source material: whole blood. This TCR derives from an adult who was a healthcare worker with PCR-confirmed SARS-CoV-2 infection or an uninfected control (not recorded which). This chain joins TRBV3-1 and TRBJ2-1, with 8 nucleotides matching TRBD2. The CDR3 reads CASSQGLLAVQFF. The DNA for the CDR3 is TGTGCCAGCAGCCAAGGCTTACTAGCGGTCCAGTTCTTC.